This T cell receptor beta chain was captured by sequencing in a study of CD8+ T cells in alopecia areata (dated by TCRdb to the late 2010s). Notes on the research overall: Treated patients were enrolled in an open-label pilot trial of oral tofacitinib, 5 to 10 mg twice daily, for moderate-to-severe alopecia areata. Tofacitinib was given for 6 to 18 months, followed by 6 months of follow-up off drug to assess delayed response and recurrence. Disease severity in treated patients was measured with the SALT score, which quantifies the percentage of affected scalp surface area. High-throughput TCRbeta sequencing was used to examine T cell clonal expansion in alopecia areata in both the C3H/HeJ mouse model and human patients. Scalp tissue and sorted CD4+ and CD8+ peripheral blood T cells from patchy and totalis/universalis alopecia areata patients and from healthy controls were covered by human TCRbeta sequencing. Tofacitinib-treated patients had biopsies at baseline and at 4 and 24 weeks of treatment, with a later scalp biopsy in several patients. Scalp clonality was compared across normal scalp (n=4), patchy alopecia areata scalp (n=8), and alopecia totalis/universalis scalp (n=8). RNA was extracted with the PAXgene miRNA kit for fixed scalp, the miRNeasy kit for PBMCs, and the RNeasy kit for mouse skin. TCRbeta CDR3 regions were amplified by immunoSEQ multiplex PCR using 35 Vbeta forward and 13 Jbeta reverse primers. Broad study findings and their caveats: Tofacitinib significantly decreased scalp clonality and the number of expanded CD8+ clones among the top 100 scalp clones. Resident alphabeta T cells in normal human skin are also sequenced, complicating scalp TCR repertoire analysis, unlike mouse skin dominated by gammadelta T cells. Because the treated cohort was small and had just a single nonresponder, larger studies are needed to establish links between baseline CD8+ expansion and response. Lesional scalp, especially in alopecia totalis/universalis, showed higher clonality and more expanded CD8+ clones than normal scalp, suggesting antigenic drive. Many expanded lesional clones persisted in scalp and blood during tofacitinib treatment, which may partly explain relapse after stopping treatment. TCR sequences shared between patients were less clear than in mice, possibly partly because of HLA diversity in the patient population.

Looking up the germline V gene (reference sequence) yields CDR1 LNHNV and CDR2 YYDKDF. The CDR3 spans 15 residues, from the cysteine through the phenylalanine. The retained sequence is limited to the CDR3, 45 bases, with the frame set at the first base. Germline trimming amounts to 3 bases on V and 3 bases on J, with 8 as the count of junction bases outside the gene matches. Details on this clone: Its binding antigen is unknown. No base qualities exist here, and no much larger clone lies one base off it.

What this sample's time point label stands for: around 24 weeks on oral tofacitinib. The intended sense of this specimen's treatment or condition label: oral pan-JAK inhibitor, 5-10 mg twice daily. From alopecia areata patients, peripheral blood was collected along with lesional scalp punch biopsies. PBMCs were isolated by density centrifugation and stained for CD3, CD4 and CD8, and CD4+ and CD8+ T cells were sorted on a FACSAria. The library was built by means of the immunoSEQ multiplex PCR assay. For TCR sequencing, RNA was extracted from every sample and reverse transcribed into cDNA to serve as template. First-strand cDNA was synthesized with SuperScript III using a 2:1 mix of oligo-dT and random hexamers. Amplification bias was assessed with a synthetic immune receptor repertoire, and residual bias was removed computationally. In the paper's pipeline: Raw reads were preprocessed for error removal, and CDR3 was defined according to IMGT conventions as running from the conserved cysteine to phenylalanine. Clonality was computed as 1 minus the Shannon entropy, with the entropy normalized by log2 of the number of productive unique TCRs. CD4 or CD8 identity of scalp clones was inferred by cross-referencing scalp TCRbeta sequences with sorted blood CD4 and CD8 repertoires. In its TCRdb copy, this immuneACCESS table keeps in-frame sequences only and misses some clones. Where compared with another copy, unresolved V genes explain less than half of these, and the others have no known cause. V and J calls plus clone size are reproduced from that table; the DNA served to infer D and trimming. Across this sample there are 150,000 to 200,000 clones, with approximately 61% seen only once. The top ten clonotypes cover approximately 1% of the sample.

Recombination linked TRBV15 to TRBJ2-7; the junction holds 7 bases that match TRBD1. The sequences come from CD4+ T cells sorted from blood, collected at week 24, from a patient treated with tofacitinib. The source is a human donor with alopecia areata. The CDR3 is CATSSATQGDYEQYF. Read as DNA, the sequence is TGTGCCACCAGCAGCGCCACTCAGGGGGACTACGAGCAGTACTTC.